The 22 T cell receptor beta chains below were found in one sample sequenced in a study of radiation and T cells in renal cell carcinoma. Time point of the sample: blood 2 weeks post-SBRT. Treatment: 15 Gy SBRT to primary tumor, nephrectomy 4 weeks later. Assay: immunoSEQ multiplex PCR; the TCRdb copy retains only in-frame clones and omits some. This sample has about 130,000 clones, with 75% to 85% found just once. Material: blood, obtained from a patient whose treatment included radiotherapy and nephrectomy. The source of these receptors is a woman aged 55-69 years with renal cell carcinoma.

This clone was counted a few times. This chain uses TRBV7-2 with TRBJ1-1; D is unclear. CDR1 and CDR2 (germline): SGHTA, FQGNSA. Trimming cost V 0 bases and J 11 bases, with 10 bases left between them. The CDR3 runs 12 residues. CDR3 DNA sequence: TGTGCCAGCAGCTTAGCGACCCGAGAGGCTTTCTTT. Its translation: CASSLATREAFF.

Only one count was recorded for this clone. The gene calls are TRBV6-5 and TRBJ2-1; 7 nucleotides match TRBD2. The germline CDR1 and CDR2 sequences are MNHEY and SVGAGI. The junction had 3 bases not matched to a gene; V was cut back by 7 bases and J by 0 bases. This CDR3 comprises 14 residues. This CDR3 reads CASIGGSSYNEQFF. The DNA for the CDR3 is TGTGCCAGCATCGGCGGGAGCTCCTACAATGAGCAGTTCTTC.

The chain is built from TRBV28 and TRBJ2-5, with TRBD1 identical over 7 bases. Germline CDR1 and CDR2: MDHEN and SYDVKM. The ends lost 4 bases at V and 1 base at J; junction bases unmatched: 9. This CDR3 comprises 16 residues. The CDR3 protein is CASSSPGTEPQETQYF. CDR3 nucleotides: TGTGCCAGCAGTTCCCCGGGGACAGAGCCCCAAGAGACCCAGTACTTC. The full variable domain, in which reference TRBV28 and TRBJ2-5 provide the parts outside the CDR3, is DVKVTQSSRYLVKRTGEKVFLECVQDMDHENMFWYRQDPGLGLRLIYFSYDVKMKEKGDIPEGYSVSREKKERFSLILESASTNQTSMYLCASSSPGTEPQETQYFGPGTRLLVL.

The V and J genes are TRBV27 and TRBJ1-1; no firm D call. The germline V and J ends were trimmed by 3 bases and 4 bases, with 9 bases remaining between them. Germline CDR1 MNHEY, CDR2 SMNVEV (reference sequence). CDR3 length equals 13 residues. The CDR3 DNA follows: TGTGCCAGCAGTTTTCAGTCCTCCACTGAAGCTTTCTTT. The encoded protein is CASSFQSSTEAFF.

CDR3 nucleotide sequence: TGTGCCAGCAGCCAAGCGTTCCAGGCCGGGGAGCTGTTTTTT. This translates into CASSQAFQAGELFF. This sequence joins TRBV14 and TRBJ2-2; D remains ambiguous. Germline CDR1 is SGHDN and CDR2 is FVKESK. The length of the CDR3 is 14 residues. V gave up 1 base and J gave up 6 bases, with 9 bases separating them.

The chain links TRBV7-2 to TRBJ1-2, with D possibly matching TRBD1 (6 bases). CDR1 and CDR2 from the germline V gene are SGHTA and FQGNSA. The CDR3 is 15 amino acids. Trimming stripped 6 bases from V and 7 bases from J, with 21 bases between. The CDR3 nucleotides are TGTGCCAGCAGTCTTCAGGGGACGGGGTGGACTGGCTACACCTTC. Translating gives CASSLQGTGWTGYTF.

This clone was recorded a few times. J is TRBJ1-1 and V is TRBV7-9; D is ambiguous. Germline V CDR1 and CDR2: SEHNR, FQNEAQ (reference sequence). CDR3 size: 13 residues. The ends were cut back, 10 bases at V and 6 bases at J, with 18 bases in the middle. The CDR3 DNA follows: TGTGCCACCCTGGACCCGCAAGCCTCTGAAGCTTTCTTT. This codes for CATLDPQASEAFF.

The chain has TRBV5-1 and TRBJ2-1, with a tentative D call TRBD2 (5 bases). Trimming removed 3 bases from V and 3 bases from J, with 19 bases in between. The CDR3 runs 17 residues. Germline V gene data show CDR1 as SGHRS and CDR2 as YFSETQ. The CDR3 loop is CASSSIGSTGFYNEQFF. CDR3 DNA sequence: TGCGCCAGCAGCTCGATCGGGTCCACGGGATTCTACAATGAGCAGTTCTTC. Full variable domain (outside the CDR3, taken from reference TRBV5-1 and TRBJ2-1): KAGVTQTPRYLIKTRGQQVTLSCSPISGHRSVSWYQQTPGQGLQFLFEYFSETQRNKGNFPGRFSGRQFSNSRSEMNVSTLELGDSALYLCASSSIGSTGFYNEQFFGPGTRLTVL.

The V and J genes are TRBV18 and TRBJ1-2, with unresolved D. The CDR3 is made up of 13 amino acids. Germline assignment: CDR1 KGHSH and CDR2 LQKENI. V lost 2 bases and J 6 bases, leaving 10 bases between the germline ends. CDR3 region: CASSPGHLDGYTF. The DNA of the CDR3 is TGTGCCAGCTCACCAGGGCACCTAGATGGCTACACCTTC.

This clone occurred once. Other DNA sequences within the sample encode an identical CDR3. The rearrangement uses TRBV19 and TRBJ1-1; D remains unclear. V was pared by 1 base and J by 0 bases, with 6 bases between. Germline CDR1 reads LNHDA; CDR2 reads SQIVND (reference sequence). The CDR3 has 14 residues. The CDR3 spells CASSIGGMNTEAFF. The CDR3 DNA reads as TGTGCCAGTAGTATAGGTGGTATGAACACTGAAGCTTTCTTT.

The chain combines TRBV25-1 with TRBJ1-1, with TRBD1 identical over 7 bases. The germline gives CDR1 MGHDK, CDR2 SYGVNS. The CDR3 extends over 13 amino acids. V dropped 4 bases and J dropped 4; count of bases not matched to a gene: 3. The CDR3 bases are TGTGCCAGCAGTGCAGGGACAGCCACTGAAGCTTTCTTT. Amino acid sequence: CASSAGTATEAFF.

The rearrangement joins TRBV6-5 to TRBJ1-1; no definite D call. From germline, CDR1 is MNHEY and CDR2 SVGAGI. The CDR3 has 12 amino acids. Trimming removed 5 bases at V and 3 bases at J, with 7 bases between. Written as DNA, the CDR3 is TGTGCCAGCAGTCGCCGGGACACTGAAGCTTTCTTT. The encoded protein is CASSRRDTEAFF.

By its share, this clone is medium-sized. This chain joins TRBV6-1 and TRBJ1-5, with 8 positions matching TRBD1. The germline CDR1 and CDR2 sequences are MNHNS and SASEGT. The V gene end was trimmed by 7 bases and the J gene end by 4 bases; junction bases not matched to a gene: 3. The CDR3 covers 13 residues. CDR3: CASNDRGNQPQHF. The CDR3 DNA sequence: TGTGCCAGCAACGACAGGGGAAATCAGCCCCAGCATTTT.

The rearrangement uses TRBV12-5 and TRBJ2-3, with 10 bases lining up with TRBD2. After removal of 3 bases from V and 4 bases from J, the junction contained 16 bases not matched to a gene. This CDR3 region has 19 residues. The V gene's germline CDR1 is LGHNT and CDR2 FRNRAP. CDR3 nucleotides: TGTGCTAGTGGTTTAGGGCGAGCGGGAGGGTCACCCGGTCCAGATACGCAGTATTTT. It yields the protein CASGLGRAGGSPGPDTQYF.

The chain is built from TRBV19 and TRBJ2-3; D unresolved. V was shortened by 4 bases and J by 2 bases, with 4 bases between the two germline ends. Germline CDR1 and CDR2: LNHDA and SQIVND (reference sequence). The length of the CDR3 is 12 residues. The CDR3 sequence is CASSKNTDTQYF. Written as DNA, the CDR3 is TGTGCCAGTAGTAAGAACACAGATACGCAGTATTTT.

The chain uses TRBV6-5 and TRBJ2-7, with D perhaps given as TRBD1 or TRBD2 (7 bases each). CDR3 length: 13 amino acids. Deletions cut 4 bases from V and 7 bases from J, with 14 bases between. Germline V gives CDR1 MNHEY, CDR2 SVGAGI. The CDR3 sequence is CASSFNRGGEQYF. The CDR3 nucleotides are TGTGCCAGCAGTTTCAACAGGGGAGGGGAGCAGTACTTC.

The chain has TRBV5-1 and TRBJ2-2; D uncertain. Trimming left V 2 bases short and J 1 base short, with 9 bases between. The germline V gene has CDR1 SGHRS and CDR2 YFSETQ. This CDR3 spans 15 amino acids. The CDR3: CASSFQVENTGELFF. For the CDR3, the DNA is TGCGCCAGCAGCTTTCAGGTTGAGAACACCGGGGAGCTGTTTTTT. The full variable domain, in which reference TRBV5-1 and TRBJ2-2 provide the parts outside the CDR3, is KAGVTQTPRYLIKTRGQQVTLSCSPISGHRSVSWYQQTPGQGLQFLFEYFSETQRNKGNFPGRFSGRQFSNSRSEMNVSTLELGDSALYLCASSFQVENTGELFFGEGSRLTVL.

CDR3 DNA sequence: TGTGCCAGCAGTGTATTATGGACAGGAGGTCAGCCCCAGCATTTT. Translated: CASSVLWTGGQPQHF. The gene calls are TRBV6-1 and TRBJ1-5, with TRBD1 matching over 7 bases. Per the germline V gene, CDR1 is MNHNS and CDR2 is SASEGT. The junction had 9 bases not matched to a gene; V was cut back by 4 bases and J by 6 bases. The CDR3 length is 15 residues.

This sequence joins TRBV19 and TRBJ2-4; 7 bases match TRBD2. V trimming: 6 bases; J trimming: 6 bases; junction bases outside the gene matches: 8. This CDR3 spans 14 amino acids. The germline V gene has CDR1 LNHDA and CDR2 SQIVND (reference sequence). The CDR3 DNA follows: TGTGCCAGTAGGGGCGGGACGGGGGGAAACATTCAGTACTTC. Translation: CASRGGTGGNIQYF.

This chain uses TRBV6-5 with TRBJ2-5; D is possibly TRBD2 (5 bases). Germline V gene lookup returns CDR1 MNHEY and CDR2 SVGAGI. This CDR3 is built from 13 residues. V shed 5 bases and J shed 4 bases, with 11 bases lying between them. The chain's CDR3 is CASSTGVGETQYF. The CDR3 DNA follows: TGTGCCAGCAGTACCGGGGTGGGAGAGACCCAGTACTTC.

The rearrangement uses TRBV7-2 and TRBJ2-5; D unresolved. The germline gives CDR1 SGHTA, CDR2 FQGNSA. The CDR3 length is 15 residues. Trimming shortened V by 1 base and J by 5 bases, and 14 bases separated the two germline ends. The CDR3 nucleotides read TGTGCCAGCAGCTTAGATACGGGTTTCCAGGAGACCCAGTACTTC. Translated, it gives CASSLDTGFQETQYF.

V gene TRBV27 combines with J gene TRBJ1-6; no firm D call. The V gene lost 8 bases and the J gene lost 9 bases, with 17 bases spanning the gap. The length of the CDR3 is 14 residues. Germline V lookup: CDR1 MNHEY, CDR2 SMNVEV (reference sequence). CDR3 protein: CASLKAGLSSPLHF. CDR3 coding DNA: TGTGCCAGCTTAAAGGCGGGGTTGTCTTCACCCCTCCACTTT.